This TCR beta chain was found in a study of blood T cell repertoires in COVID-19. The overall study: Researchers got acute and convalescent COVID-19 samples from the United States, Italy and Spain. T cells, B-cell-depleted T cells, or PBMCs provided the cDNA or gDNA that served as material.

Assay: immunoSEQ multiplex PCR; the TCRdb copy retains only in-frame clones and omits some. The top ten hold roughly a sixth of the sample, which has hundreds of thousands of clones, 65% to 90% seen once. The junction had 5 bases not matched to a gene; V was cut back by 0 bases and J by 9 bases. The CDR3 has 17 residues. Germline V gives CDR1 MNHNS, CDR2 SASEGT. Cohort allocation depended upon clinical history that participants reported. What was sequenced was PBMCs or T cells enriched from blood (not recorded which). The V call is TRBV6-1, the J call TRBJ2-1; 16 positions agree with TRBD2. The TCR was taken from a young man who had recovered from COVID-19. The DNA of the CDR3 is TGTGCCAGCAGTGAAGCGCCGGGACTAGCGGGGGGGGGTGAGCAGTTCTTC. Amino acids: CASSEAPGLAGGGEQFF.